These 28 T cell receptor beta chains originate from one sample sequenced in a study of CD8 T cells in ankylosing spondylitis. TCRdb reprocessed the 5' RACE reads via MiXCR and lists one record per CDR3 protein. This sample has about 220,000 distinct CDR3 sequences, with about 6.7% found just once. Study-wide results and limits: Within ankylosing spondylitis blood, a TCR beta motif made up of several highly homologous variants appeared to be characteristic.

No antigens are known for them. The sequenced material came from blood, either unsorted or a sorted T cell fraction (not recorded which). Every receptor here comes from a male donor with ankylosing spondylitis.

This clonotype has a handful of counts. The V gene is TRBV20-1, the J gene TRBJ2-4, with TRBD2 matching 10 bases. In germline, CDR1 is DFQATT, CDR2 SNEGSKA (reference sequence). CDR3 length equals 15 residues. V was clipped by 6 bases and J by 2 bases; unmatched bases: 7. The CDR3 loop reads CSAQGTSVSKNIQYF. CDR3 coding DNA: TGCAGTGCCCAGGGGACTAGCGTATCCAAAAACATTCAGTACTTC.

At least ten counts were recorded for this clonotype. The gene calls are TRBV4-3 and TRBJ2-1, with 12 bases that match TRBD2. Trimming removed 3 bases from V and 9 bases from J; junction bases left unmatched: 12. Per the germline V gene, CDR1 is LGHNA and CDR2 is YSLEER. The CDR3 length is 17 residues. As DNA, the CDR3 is TGCGCCAGCAGCCAGATCTTTTTGCTAGCGGGAGGGGGTGAGCAGTTCTTC. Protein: CASSQIFLLAGGGEQFF.

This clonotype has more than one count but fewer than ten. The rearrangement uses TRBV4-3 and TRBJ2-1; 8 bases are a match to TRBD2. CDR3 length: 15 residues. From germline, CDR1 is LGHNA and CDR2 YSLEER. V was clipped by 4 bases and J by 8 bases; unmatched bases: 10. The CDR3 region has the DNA TGCGCCAGCAGCCCCAGCCGAGGACTAGCCTATGAGCAGTTCTTC. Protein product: CASSPSRGLAYEQFF.

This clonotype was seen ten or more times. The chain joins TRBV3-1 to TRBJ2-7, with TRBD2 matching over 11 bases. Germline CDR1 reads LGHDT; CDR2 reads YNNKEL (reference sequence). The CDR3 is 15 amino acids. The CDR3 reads CAASHGLAGPYEQYF. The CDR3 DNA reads TGTGCAGCCAGCCATGGACTAGCGGGTCCATACGAGCAGTACTTC.

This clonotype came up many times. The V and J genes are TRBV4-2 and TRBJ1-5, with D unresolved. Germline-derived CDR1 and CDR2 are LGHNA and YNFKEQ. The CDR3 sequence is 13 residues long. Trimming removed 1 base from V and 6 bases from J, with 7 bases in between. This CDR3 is CASSQVEFQPQHF. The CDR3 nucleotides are TGTGCCAGCAGCCAAGTTGAGTTTCAGCCCCAGCATTTT.

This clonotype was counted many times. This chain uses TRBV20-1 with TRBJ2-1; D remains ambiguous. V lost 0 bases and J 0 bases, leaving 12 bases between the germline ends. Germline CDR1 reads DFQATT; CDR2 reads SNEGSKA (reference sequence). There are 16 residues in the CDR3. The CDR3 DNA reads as TGCAGTGCTAGAGATTTGGACGGAAGCTCCTACAATGAGCAGTTCTTC. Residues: CSARDLDGSSYNEQFF.

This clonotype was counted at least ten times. The CDR3 DNA is TGCAGCGTTGAGCTCCGGGACGGCTACTATGGCTACACCTTC. Its protein product is CSVELRDGYYGYTF. The chain uses TRBV29-1 and TRBJ1-2, with TRBD1 as a possible D gene (5 bases). Trimming took 3 bases from V and 3 from J, leaving 14 bases between them. The CDR3 length is 14 residues. Germline V gene data show CDR1 as SQVTM and CDR2 as ANQGSEA.

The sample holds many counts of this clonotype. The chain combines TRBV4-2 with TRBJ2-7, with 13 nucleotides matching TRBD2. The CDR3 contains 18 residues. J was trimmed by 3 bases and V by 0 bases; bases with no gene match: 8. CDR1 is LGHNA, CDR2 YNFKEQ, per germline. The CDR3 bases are TGTGCCAGCAGCCAAGAAGCCCCCGGACTAGCGGGAGTCTACGAGCAGTACTTC. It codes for CASSQEAPGLAGVYEQYF.

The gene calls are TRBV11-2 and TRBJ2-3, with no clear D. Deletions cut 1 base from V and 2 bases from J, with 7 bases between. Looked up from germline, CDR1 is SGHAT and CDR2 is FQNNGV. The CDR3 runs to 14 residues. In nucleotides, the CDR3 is TGTGCCAGCAGCTTAGTGGGTCCCACAGATACGCAGTATTTT. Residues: CASSLVGPTDTQYF.

In nucleotides, the CDR3 is TGTGCCAGCAGCCCCGCCCAGGGGAGGAATTCACCCCTCCACTTT. Residues: CASSPAQGRNSPLHF. The V gene is TRBV7-9, the J gene TRBJ1-6; TRBD1 might be the D (6 bases). CDR3 length: 15 amino acids. Germline CDR1 and CDR2: SEHNR and FQNEAQ (reference sequence). Trimming left V 5 bases short and J 7 bases short, with 15 bases between.

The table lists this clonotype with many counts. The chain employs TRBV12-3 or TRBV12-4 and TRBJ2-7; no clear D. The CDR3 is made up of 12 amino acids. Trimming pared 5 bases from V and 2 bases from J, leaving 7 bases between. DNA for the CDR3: TGTGCCAGCAGTCGGAAGCCCTACGAGCAGTACTTC. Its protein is CASSRKPYEQYF.

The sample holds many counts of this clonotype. DNA of the CDR3: TGTGCCACCAGCAGAGATAAGGTCTACATGAACACTGAAGCTTTCTTT. Its protein is CATSRDKVYMNTEAFF. This rearrangement joins TRBV15 to TRBJ1-1; D uncertain. This CDR3 is 16 amino acids long. Germline CDR1 is LNHNV and CDR2 is YYDKDF (reference sequence). V shed 0 bases and J shed 0 bases, with 11 bases lying between them.

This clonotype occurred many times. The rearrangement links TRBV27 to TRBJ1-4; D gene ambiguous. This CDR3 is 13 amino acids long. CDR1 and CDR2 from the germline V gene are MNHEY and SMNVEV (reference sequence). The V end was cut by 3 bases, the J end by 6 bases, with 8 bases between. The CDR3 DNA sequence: TGTGCCAGCAGTTTTTCGGCGCATGAAAAACTGTTTTTT. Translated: CASSFSAHEKLFF.

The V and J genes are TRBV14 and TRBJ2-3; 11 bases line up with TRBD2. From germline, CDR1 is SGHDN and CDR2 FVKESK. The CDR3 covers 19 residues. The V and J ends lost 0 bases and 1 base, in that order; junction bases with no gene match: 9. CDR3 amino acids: CASSQDLLAGDAGTDTQYF. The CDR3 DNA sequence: TGTGCCAGCAGCCAAGATCTACTAGCGGGGGACGCGGGCACAGATACGCAGTATTTT.

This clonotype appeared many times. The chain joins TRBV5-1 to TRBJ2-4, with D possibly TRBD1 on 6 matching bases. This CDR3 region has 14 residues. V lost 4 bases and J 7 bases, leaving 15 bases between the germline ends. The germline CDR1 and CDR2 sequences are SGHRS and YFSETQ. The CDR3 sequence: CASSPGGGSNIQYF. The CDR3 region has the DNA TGCGCCAGCAGCCCTGGGGGCGGGTCCAACATTCAGTACTTC.

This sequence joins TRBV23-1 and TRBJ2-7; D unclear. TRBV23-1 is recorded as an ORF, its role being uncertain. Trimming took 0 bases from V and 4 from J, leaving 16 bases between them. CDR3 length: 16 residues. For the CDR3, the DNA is TGCGCCAGCAGTCAATCCCCTCCCCCCAGACCTTACGAGCAGTACTTC. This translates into CASSQSPPPRPYEQYF.

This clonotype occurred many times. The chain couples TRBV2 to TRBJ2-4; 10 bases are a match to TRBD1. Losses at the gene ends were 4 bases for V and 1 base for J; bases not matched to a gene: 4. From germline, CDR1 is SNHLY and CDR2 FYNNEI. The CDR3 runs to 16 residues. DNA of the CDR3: TGTGCCAGCAGTGGGTTGGACAGGGGGGCCAAAAACATTCAGTACTTC. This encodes CASSGLDRGAKNIQYF.

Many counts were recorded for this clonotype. The CDR3 region has the DNA TGTGCCAGCTCACCAACAGGACTAGACACAGATACGCAGTATTTT. Residues: CASSPTGLDTDTQYF. This rearrangement joins TRBV18 to TRBJ2-3, with 7 bases matching TRBD2. Germline CDR1 reads KGHSH; CDR2 reads LQKENI. Germline trimming cut 2 bases from V and 2 bases from J; bases unmatched to any gene: 4. CDR3 size: 15 residues.

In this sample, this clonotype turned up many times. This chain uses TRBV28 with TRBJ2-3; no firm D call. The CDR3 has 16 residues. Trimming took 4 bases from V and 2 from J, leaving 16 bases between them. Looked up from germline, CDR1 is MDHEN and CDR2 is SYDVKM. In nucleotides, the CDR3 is TGTGCCAGCAGTTCCTCCAGGAAGGCCCCCACAGATACGCAGTATTTT. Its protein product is CASSSSRKAPTDTQYF.

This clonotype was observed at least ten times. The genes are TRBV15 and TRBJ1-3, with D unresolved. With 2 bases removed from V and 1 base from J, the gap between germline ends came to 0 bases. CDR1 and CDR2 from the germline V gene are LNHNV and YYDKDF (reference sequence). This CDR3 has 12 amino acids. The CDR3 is CATSRSGNTIYF. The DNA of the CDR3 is TGTGCCACCAGCAGATCTGGAAACACCATATATTTT.

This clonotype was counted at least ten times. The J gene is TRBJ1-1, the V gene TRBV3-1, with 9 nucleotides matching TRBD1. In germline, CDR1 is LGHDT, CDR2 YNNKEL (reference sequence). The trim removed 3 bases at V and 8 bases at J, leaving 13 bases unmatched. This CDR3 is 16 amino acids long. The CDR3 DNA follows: TGTGCCAGCAGCCAGAACAGGGGGCGCCACCAGTGGGAAGCTTTCTTT. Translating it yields CASSQNRGRHQWEAFF. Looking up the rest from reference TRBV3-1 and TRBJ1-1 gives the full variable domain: DTAVSQTPKYLVTQMGNDKSIKCEQNLGHDTMYWYKQDSKKFLKIMFSYNNKELIINETVPNRFSPKSPDKAHLNLHINSLELGDSAVYFCASSQNRGRHQWEAFFGQGTRLTVV.

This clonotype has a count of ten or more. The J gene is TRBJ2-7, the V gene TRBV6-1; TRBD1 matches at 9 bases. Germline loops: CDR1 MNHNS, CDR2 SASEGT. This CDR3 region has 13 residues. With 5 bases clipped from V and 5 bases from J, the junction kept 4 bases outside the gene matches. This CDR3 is CASSWGQGNEQYF. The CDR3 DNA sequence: TGTGCCAGCAGTTGGGGACAGGGCAACGAGCAGTACTTC.

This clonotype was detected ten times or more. CDR3 region: CASSVGQGDQPQHF. The CDR3 DNA follows: TGTGCCAGCAGCGTAGGCCAGGGAGATCAGCCCCAGCATTTT. The chain is built from TRBV9 and TRBJ1-5; a weak D match, TRBD1 (5 bases). Trimming removed 0 bases from V and 5 bases from J, with 9 bases in between. Germline CDR1 SGDLS, CDR2 YYNGEE. This CDR3 has 14 residues.

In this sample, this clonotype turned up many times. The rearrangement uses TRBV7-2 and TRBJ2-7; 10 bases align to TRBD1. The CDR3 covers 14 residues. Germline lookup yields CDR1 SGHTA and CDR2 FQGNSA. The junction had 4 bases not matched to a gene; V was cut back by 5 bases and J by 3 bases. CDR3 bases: TGTGCCAGCAGCAAATGGGACAGGGGCTACGAGCAGTACTTC. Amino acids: CASSKWDRGYEQYF.

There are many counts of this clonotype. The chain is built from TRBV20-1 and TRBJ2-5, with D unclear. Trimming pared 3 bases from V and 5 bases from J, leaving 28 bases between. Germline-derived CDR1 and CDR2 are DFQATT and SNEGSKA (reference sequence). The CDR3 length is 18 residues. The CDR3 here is CSASEVRKEFDLRETQYF. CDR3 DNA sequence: TGCAGTGCTAGCGAAGTAAGGAAGGAGTTCGACCTGAGGGAGACCCAGTACTTC.

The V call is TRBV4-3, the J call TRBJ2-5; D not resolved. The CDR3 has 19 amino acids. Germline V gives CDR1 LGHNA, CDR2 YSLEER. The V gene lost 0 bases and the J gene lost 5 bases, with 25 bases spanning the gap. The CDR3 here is CASSQDTMTAILMDETQYF. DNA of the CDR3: TGCGCCAGCAGCCAAGATACAATGACGGCCATATTAATGGACGAGACCCAGTACTTC.

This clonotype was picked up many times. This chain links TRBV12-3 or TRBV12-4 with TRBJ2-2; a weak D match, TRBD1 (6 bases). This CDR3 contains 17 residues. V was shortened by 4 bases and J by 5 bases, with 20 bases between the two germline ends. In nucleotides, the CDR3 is TGTGCCAGCAGTTCAACGCGGACAGCGAGGTGGACCGGGGAGCTGTTTTTT. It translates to CASSSTRTARWTGELFF.

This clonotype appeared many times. The CDR3 region is CASSLLGDYEQYF. DNA for the CDR3: TGTGCCAGCAGTTTATTGGGGGACTACGAGCAGTACTTC. The V and J genes are TRBV28 and TRBJ2-7; D might be TRBD1 or TRBD2, each matching 5 bases. The CDR3 sequence is 13 residues long. CDR1 and CDR2 from the germline V gene are MDHEN and SYDVKM. V was clipped by 1 base and J by 3 bases, with 7 bases between them.